These 18 T cell receptor beta chains came from one sample sequenced in a study of T cells in Graves' hyperthyroidism and ophthalmopathy. The source material, RNA transcripts, was used to amplify TCR beta CDR3 regions. The HTBI primer set drove a first-round RT-PCR of the TCR CDR3. TCRdb analysed the multiplex PCR reads with MiXCR anew, one entry per CDR3 protein. Of over 450,000 distinct CDR3 sequences listed, roughly 17% were seen once; the top ten hold 17%. Sequencing input: blood. These receptors were obtained from a woman between 18 and 29 years old with Graves' ophthalmopathy.

This clonotype was seen repeatedly, ten times or more. The V and J genes are TRBV5-8 and TRBJ1-1, with 7 positions matching TRBD1. J gave up 4 bases and V 3 bases, and 6 bases lay outside the gene matches. The CDR3 is made up of 14 amino acids. CDR1 SGHTS and CDR2 YDEGEE come from the germline V gene. This CDR3 is CASSSDRVLTEAFF. Written as DNA, the CDR3 is TGTGCCAGCAGCTCCGACAGGGTTCTCACTGAAGCTTTCTTT.

This clonotype came up a few times. This chain links TRBV11-2 with TRBJ2-4; D could derive from TRBD1 or TRBD2 (6 bases each). From germline, CDR1 is SGHAT and CDR2 FQNNGV. This CDR3 contains 16 residues. Trimming took 5 bases from V and 8 from J, leaving 22 bases between them. CDR3 amino acids: CASSRLLGGFMDIQYF. CDR3 sequence (DNA): TGTGCCAGCAGCCGCCTTTTAGGGGGGTTTATGGACATTCAGTACTTC.

This clonotype has at least ten counts. V is TRBV20-1 and J is TRBJ2-7, with a weak D call TRBD1 (7 bases). V was clipped by 2 bases and J by 2 bases, with 19 bases between them. Germline-derived CDR1 and CDR2 are DFQATT and SNEGSKA (reference sequence). The CDR3 runs to 16 residues. CDR3 sequence (DNA): TGCAGTGCTAGAAATCTCTGGACAGGAGGGGCCTACGAGCAGTACTTC. Translating it yields CSARNLWTGGAYEQYF.

This clonotype occurred many times. The chain employs TRBV5-1 and TRBJ2-3; TRBD1 might be the D (5 bases). The length of the CDR3 is 13 residues. Trimming took off 4 bases at V and 0 bases at J, with 6 bases between the two ends. From germline, CDR1 is SGHRS and CDR2 YFSETQ. CDR3 loop: CASSRQSTDTQYF. The CDR3 DNA is TGCGCCAGCAGCCGACAGAGCACAGATACGCAGTATTTT.

This clonotype has a count of ten or more. The CDR3 protein is CASSSGLAGVTIADTQYF. The CDR3 DNA is TGCGCCAGCAGCTCTGGACTAGCGGGAGTAACGATCGCAGATACGCAGTATTTT. The chain combines TRBV5-1 with TRBJ2-3, with 13 bases that match TRBD2. CDR3 length: 18 amino acids. The junction had 11 bases not matched to a gene; V was cut back by 3 bases and J by 4 bases. Germline CDR1 is SGHRS and CDR2 is YFSETQ.

This clonotype showed up just a few times. This chain connects TRBV18 to TRBJ1-6; a weak D match, TRBD1 (5 bases). The CDR3 contains 13 residues. Germline CDR1 is KGHSH and CDR2 is LQKENI. Trimming removed 8 bases at V and 14 bases at J, with 19 bases between. The CDR3 region has the DNA TGTGCCAGCGTGGTCGGGGACGGGGCGGCCCTCCACTTT. Translated: CASVVGDGAALHF.

The rearrangement uses TRBV9 and TRBJ1-2; D is perhaps TRBD1 (5 bases). V gave up 6 bases and J gave up 4 bases, with 19 bases separating them. This CDR3 has 15 amino acids. Germline CDR1 and CDR2: SGDLS and YYNGEE. CDR3 bases: TGTGCCAGCACCAAAGCGGGGCAGGAGGGCTATGGCTACACCTTC. Its protein is CASTKAGQEGYGYTF.

The V gene is TRBV30, the J gene TRBJ2-3; 12 bases map to TRBD2. The junction had 10 bases not matched to a gene; V was cut back by 5 bases and J by 4 bases. Germline CDR1 is GTSNPN and CDR2 is SVGIG (reference sequence). The CDR3 has 16 amino acids. The CDR3 DNA reads as TGTGCCTGGGGGGCTCTAGCGGGAGGGCTCTCAGATACGCAGTATTTT. This sequence encodes CAWGALAGGLSDTQYF. The whole variable domain, filled in from reference TRBV30 and TRBJ2-3, reads SQTIHQWPATLVQPVGSPLSLECTVEGTSNPNLYWYRQAAGRGLQLLFYSVGIGQISSEVPQNLSASRPQDRQFILSSKKLLLSDSGFYLCAWGALAGGLSDTQYFGPGTRLTVL.

The rearrangement links TRBV2 to TRBJ1-5, with unresolved D. The CDR3 runs 14 residues. Germline lookup yields CDR1 SNHLY and CDR2 FYNNEI. With 2 bases removed from V and 2 bases from J, the gap between germline ends came to 7 bases. CDR3 residues: CASSEPVGNQPQHF. CDR3 nucleotides: TGTGCCAGCAGTGAACCAGTTGGCAATCAGCCCCAGCATTTT.

This clonotype was observed at least ten times. The rearrangement links TRBV16 to TRBJ1-5, with D unclear. CDR1 is KGHSY, CDR2 FQNENV, per germline. The CDR3 has 12 amino acids. V lost 0 bases and J lost 7, with 4 bases in between. DNA of the CDR3: TGTGCCAGCAGCCAATCCGGACAGCCCCAGCATTTT. It is translated as CASSQSGQPQHF.

This clonotype has more than one count but fewer than ten. The chain employs TRBV5-1 and TRBJ1-3; TRBD1 aligns across 7 bases. The trim removed 1 base at V and 0 bases at J, leaving 4 bases unmatched. The CDR3 runs 16 residues. CDR1 and CDR2 (germline): SGHRS, YFSETQ. CDR3 coding DNA: TGCGCCAGCAGCTTGACAGGGGCCCTCTCTGGAAACACCATATATTTT. Translating it yields CASSLTGALSGNTIYF.

This chain links TRBV28 with TRBJ2-7, with 9 positions matching TRBD2. Gene TRBJ2-1 matches the end of the DNA better, so the J call may be wrong. The CDR3 has 13 residues. CDR1 MDHEN and CDR2 SYDVKM come from the germline V gene. The CDR3 DNA is TGTGCCAGCGGGCTAGCGGGGACCTACGAGCAGTTCTTC. It codes for CASGLAGTYEQFF.

This clonotype was observed at least ten times. The V call is TRBV30, the J call TRBJ1-2; 7 bases agree with TRBD1. Trimming took 5 bases from V and 2 from J; bases not matched to a gene: 5. The CDR3 contains 13 residues. Germline loops: CDR1 GTSNPN, CDR2 SVGIG (reference sequence). The DNA of the CDR3 is TGTGCCTGGGACAGGGCGGGAAACTATGGCTACACCTTC. Protein product: CAWDRAGNYGYTF.

This clonotype was seen a handful of times. J is TRBJ2-3 and V is TRBV9; 10 bases fit TRBD2. The V gene's germline CDR1 is SGDLS and CDR2 YYNGEE. V was clipped by 3 bases and J by 4 bases; unmatched bases: 5. CDR3 length: 15 amino acids. The DNA for the CDR3 is TGTGCCAGCAGCGAGCGGGGGGGCCACCCAGATACGCAGTATTTT. Protein: CASSERGGHPDTQYF.

This clonotype was picked up a small number of times. This chain links TRBV18 with TRBJ2-3; D is unclear. The V gene's germline CDR1 is KGHSH and CDR2 LQKENI. The CDR3 extends over 15 amino acids. Trimming removed 2 bases from V and 0 bases from J, with 9 bases in between. The CDR3 region is CASSPRGTSTDTQYF. The CDR3, as DNA: TGTGCCAGCTCACCAAGAGGTACTAGCACAGATACGCAGTATTTT.

Many counts were recorded for this clonotype. The genes are TRBV27 and TRBJ1-2, with TRBD1 as a possible D gene (6 bases). V gave up 8 bases and J gave up 4 bases, with 20 bases separating them. The CDR3 runs 15 residues. Germline lookup yields CDR1 MNHEY and CDR2 SMNVEV (reference sequence). CDR3 coding DNA: TGTGCCAGCTGTGATGGGGGCGCTCCGATCTATGGCTACACCTTC. This gives the protein CASCDGGAPIYGYTF.

With respect to this clonotype: A much bigger clone sits one base away, suggesting this may be a read error. The gene calls are TRBV3-1 and TRBJ1-1; D is undetermined. The germline V gene encodes CDR1 LGHDT and CDR2 YNNKEL (reference sequence). There are 19 residues in the CDR3. V gave up 3 bases and J gave up 3 bases, with 26 bases separating them. CDR3 bases: TGTGCCAGCAGCCATACGGCATCCATACCCTCACACCGGGACACTGAAGCTTTCTTT. Amino acid sequence: CASSHTASIPSHRDTEAFF.

In its sample, this clonotype was seen a few times. The chain has TRBV29-1 and TRBJ2-3; possible D gene TRBD1, 6 bases. Germline CDR1 SQVTM, CDR2 ANQGSEA. The V end lost 8 bases, the J end lost 0 bases, and 15 bases lay between the germline ends. The CDR3 totals 14 residues. The CDR3 DNA follows: TGCAGCACCAGGACAGCACACAGCACAGATACGCAGTATTTT. It specifies CSTRTAHSTDTQYF.